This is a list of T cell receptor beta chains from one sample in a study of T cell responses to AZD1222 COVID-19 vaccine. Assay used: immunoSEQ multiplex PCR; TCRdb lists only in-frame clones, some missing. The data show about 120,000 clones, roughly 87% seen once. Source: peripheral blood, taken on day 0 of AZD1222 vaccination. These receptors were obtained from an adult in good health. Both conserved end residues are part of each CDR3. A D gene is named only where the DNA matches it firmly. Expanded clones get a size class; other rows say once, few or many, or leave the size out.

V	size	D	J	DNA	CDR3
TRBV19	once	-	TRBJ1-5	TGTGCCAGTAGGTTATACAATCAGCCCCAGCATTTT	CASRLYNQPQHF
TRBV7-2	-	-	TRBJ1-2	TGTGCCAGCAGCTTAGAGAGACAGGTCTATGGCTACACCTTC	CASSLERQVYGYTF
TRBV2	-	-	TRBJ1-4	TGTGCCAGCCTGGAGGGTGCTAATGAAAAACTGTTTTTT	CASLEGANEKLFF
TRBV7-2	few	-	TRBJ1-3	TGTGCCAGCAGCTTAGGACCGGGTGCCTCTGGAAACACCATATATTTT	CASSLGPGASGNTIYF
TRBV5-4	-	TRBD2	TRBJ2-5	TGTGCCAGCAGCTTTAGCGGGGGGGCGGAGACCCAGTACTTC	CASSFSGGAETQYF
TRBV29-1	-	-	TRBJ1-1	TGCAGCGTCGCGATGACAGTGGCCGAATCTGAAGCTTTCTTT	CSVAMTVAESEAFF
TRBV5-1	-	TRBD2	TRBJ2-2	TGCGCCAGCAGCTTGGATAGCGGGAGGGCCGGGGAGCTGTTTTTT	CASSLDSGRAGELFF
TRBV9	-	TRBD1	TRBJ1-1	TGTGCCAGCAGCGTAGCTGGGGACAGCTACTACACTGAAGCTTTCTTT	CASSVAGDSYYTEAFF
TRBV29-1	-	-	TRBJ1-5	TGCAGCGTCCAGGGTTCTGGCAATCAGCCCCAGCATTTT	CSVQGSGNQPQHF
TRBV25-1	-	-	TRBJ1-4	TGTGCCAGCAGCGGACAGCCAAATGAAAAACTGTTTTTT	CASSGQPNEKLFF
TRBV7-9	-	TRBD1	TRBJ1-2	TGTGCCAGCAGCGGGACAGGGGGTTCCTATGGCTACACCTTC	CASSGTGGSYGYTF
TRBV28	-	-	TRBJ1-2	TGTGCCAGCAGTTTCAAGGGAACCTATGGCTACACCTTC	CASSFKGTYGYTF
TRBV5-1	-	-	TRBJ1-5	TGCGCCAGCAGCTTGGGGGGCACAGCCGAGGATGGGCCCCAGCATTTT	CASSLGGTAEDGPQHF
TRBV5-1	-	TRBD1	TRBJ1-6	TGCGCCAGCAGCTTGGCCCTGGACAGGGTTAATTCACCCCTCCACTTT	CASSLALDRVNSPLHF
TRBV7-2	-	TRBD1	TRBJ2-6	TGTGCCAGCAGCTTCGCAGGGGGCATTTCTGGGGCCAACGTCCTGACTTTC	CASSFAGGISGANVLTF
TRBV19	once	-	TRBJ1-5	TGTGCCTCAAGCGAGCAGGGGAGTCAGCCCCAGCATTTT	CASSEQGSQPQHF
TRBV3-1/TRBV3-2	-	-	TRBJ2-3	TGTGCCAGCAGCTCCACAATGGGGGGACGCCGGCGGGATACGCAGTATTTT	CASSSTMGGRRRDTQYF
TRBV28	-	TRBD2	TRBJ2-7	TGTGCCAGCAGTTTAACCACTAGCGTCACCTACGAGCAGTACTTC	CASSLTTSVTYEQYF
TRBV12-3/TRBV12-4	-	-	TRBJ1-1	TGTGCCAGCAGTCGAGCCCCAAACACTGAAGCTTTCTTT	CASSRAPNTEAFF
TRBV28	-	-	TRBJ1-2	TGTGCCAGCAGTTTGCCCAGTAGCGGGAACTATGGCTACACCTTC	CASSLPSSGNYGYTF
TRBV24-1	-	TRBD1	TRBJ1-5	TGTGCCACCAGTGACCCCGGGACAGGGGGCAATCAGCCCCAGCATTTT	CATSDPGTGGNQPQHF
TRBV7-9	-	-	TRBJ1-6	TGTGCCAGCAGCTTAGGGGCGGCGGATAATTCACCCCTCCACTTT	CASSLGAADNSPLHF
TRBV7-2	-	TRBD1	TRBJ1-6	TGTGCCAGCAGTCCCGGGACAGGGGAACCCAGCTCCTATAATTCACCCCTCCACTTT	CASSPGTGEPSSYNSPLHF
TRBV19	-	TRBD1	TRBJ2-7	TGTGCCAGCACACAGGGACAGGACAGCTCCTACGAGCAGTACTTC	CASTQGQDSSYEQYF
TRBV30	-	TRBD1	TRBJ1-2	TGTGCCTGGGGACAGGGAAACAACTATGGCTACACCTTC	CAWGQGNNYGYTF
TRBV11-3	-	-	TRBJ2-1	TGTGCCAGCAGCTTAGGAGCGGTGGGCGATGAGCAGTTCTTC	CASSLGAVGDEQFF
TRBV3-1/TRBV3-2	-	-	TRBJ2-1	TGTGCCAGCAGCCCTAATCGGGGGAGGTACGATGAGCAGTTCTTC	CASSPNRGRYDEQFF
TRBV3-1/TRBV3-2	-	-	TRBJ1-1	TGTGCCAGCAGCCAAGAATGGGGAACAAGGTCTGAAGCTTTCTTT	CASSQEWGTRSEAFF
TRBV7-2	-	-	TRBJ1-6	TGTGCCAGCAAGGAGGGCTCCTATAATTCACCCCTCCACTTT	CASKEGSYNSPLHF
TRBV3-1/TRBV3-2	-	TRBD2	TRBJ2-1	TGTGCCAGCAGCCGAGGACTAGCGGGGGGGAATGAGCAGTTCTTC	CASSRGLAGGNEQFF
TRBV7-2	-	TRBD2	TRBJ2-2	TGTGCCAGCAGCTTAGCGCTCCCGACTAGCGGGGGTACCGGGGAGCTGTTTTTT	CASSLALPTSGGTGELFF
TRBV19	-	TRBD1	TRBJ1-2	TGTGCCAGTAGTCCCCAATTGGACAGGTTTTCAGACTATGGCTACACCTTC	CASSPQLDRFSDYGYTF
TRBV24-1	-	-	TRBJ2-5	TGTGCCACCAGTGATTTCGGTCAGGGGGGCGAGACCCAGTACTTC	CATSDFGQGGETQYF
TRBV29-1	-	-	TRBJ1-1	TGCAGCGTTGAAAATGGAGGGGGGACTGAAGCTTTCTTT	CSVENGGGTEAFF
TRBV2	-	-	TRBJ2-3	TGTGCCAGCAGTGAAAACCCAGGAGATTTCACAGATACGCAGTATTTT	CASSENPGDFTDTQYF
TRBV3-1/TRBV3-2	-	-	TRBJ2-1	TGTGCCAGCAGCCAGGCTGGGACCTCCCTTGATGAGCAGTTCTTC	CASSQAGTSLDEQFF
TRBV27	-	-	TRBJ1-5	TGTGCCAGCAGTTCCTACCTCGGTCAGCCCCAGCATTTT	CASSSYLGQPQHF
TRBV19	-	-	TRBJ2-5	TGTGCCAGTTCACAGACAGGAGCCAAAGAGACCCAGTACTTC	CASSQTGAKETQYF